The clone carrying this T cell receptor (beta chain) has at least ten counts. Subjects aged 18 to 65 presented with newly diagnosed hyperthyroidism of less than 2 months' duration. Diagnostic decisions used clinical symptoms, serum thyroxine and TRAb, thyroid ultrasound and orbital computed tomography. From 9 to 10 ml of fresh peripheral blood, PBMCs were isolated. The germline V gene encodes CDR1 DFQATT and CDR2 SNEGSKA (reference sequence). After removal of 4 bases from V and 1 base from J, the junction contained 8 bases not matched to a gene. The CDR3 has 15 amino acids. Amplified TCR beta CDR3 regions derived from RNA transcripts. Initially, a first-round RT-PCR of the TCR CDR3 employed the HTBI primer set. TCRdb re-called the multiplex PCR reads through MiXCR, storing one row per CDR3 protein. The table has about 360,000 distinct CDR3 sequences, approximately 15% seen once; the top ten hold about a fifth.

The sample originates from a study of T cells in Graves' hyperthyroidism and ophthalmopathy. The source is a man aged 25 to 40 with Graves' hyperthyroidism that later progressed to Graves' ophthalmopathy. Sequenced: blood. The chain combines TRBV20-1 with TRBJ1-1; 8 positions match TRBD1. The CDR3 DNA reads as TGCAGTGCTATTTGGGACAGGTGGGGGAACACTGAAGCTTTCTTT. Translation: CSAIWDRWGNTEAFF.